One sample yielded the 30 T cell receptor beta chains listed below, sequenced in a study of human T cells and chemical hapten exposure (dated by TCRdb to the early 2020s). The sample's time point label is to be understood as: patch test 1, 2 weeks after DPC sensitization. The sample's treatment or condition label, in plain terms: therapeutic diphenylcyclopropenone sensitization with weekly scalp DPC. The library was prepared using RACE. Sequencing used a NextSeq 500. The public reads were reanalyzed by TCRdb: fastp trimming at Q25, MiXCR alignment, in-frame beta chains only. Rows with one shared CDR3 protein collapse into an entry with the most common genes and DNA. The table for this sample lists 300,000 to 400,000 distinct CDR3 sequences; around 7% of them were counted only once. Less than 10% of the sample is in the top ten clones. This specimen consisted of whole blood, obtained in connection with sensitization to the hapten diphenylcyclopropenone (DPC). These receptors all stem from a woman in her late teens or twenties with alopecia areata. Some clones in this sample may be carry-over from other donors' samples.

In this sample, this clonotype turned up many times. The V call is TRBV20-1, the J call TRBJ2-2; 7 bases line up with TRBD2. Trimming removed 0 bases from V and 3 bases from J; junction bases left unmatched: 7. From germline, CDR1 is DFQATT and CDR2 SNEGSKA (reference sequence). The CDR3 consists of 16 residues. This CDR3 is CSAREVGAGDTGELFF. CDR3 DNA sequence: TGCAGTGCTAGAGAGGTTGGGGCGGGGGACACCGGGGAGCTGTTTTTT.

This clonotype was counted at least ten times. This chain's CDR3 is CASSLTGTSGGGDTQYF. In DNA, the CDR3 is TGTGCCAGCAGCTTGACCGGGACTAGCGGGGGCGGCGATACGCAGTATTTT. J is TRBJ2-3 and V is TRBV4-2; 14 positions match TRBD2. The germline CDR1 and CDR2 sequences are LGHNA and YNFKEQ. This CDR3 has 17 residues. V dropped 5 bases and J dropped 6; count of bases not matched to a gene: 10.

At least ten counts were recorded for this clonotype. In DNA form, the CDR3 reads TGTGCTAGTGGTTTGGACAGGGGATACGAGCAGTACTTC. The encoded protein is CASGLDRGYEQYF. The chain has TRBV12-5 and TRBJ2-7; 7 nucleotides align to TRBD1. Germline V lookup: CDR1 LGHNT, CDR2 FRNRAP. The CDR3 contains 13 residues. V dropped 1 base and J dropped 4; count of bases not matched to a gene: 1. The complete variable domain, with remaining parts taken from reference TRBV12-5 and TRBJ2-7, reads DARVTQTPRHKVTEMGQEVTMRCQPILGHNTVFWYRQTMMQGLELLAYFRNRAPLDDSGMPKDRFSAEMPDATLATLKIQPSEPRDSAVYFCASGLDRGYEQYFGPGTRLTVT.

V and J are TRBV12-3 or TRBV12-4 and TRBJ2-1; 9 bases agree with TRBD2. With 6 bases clipped from V and 4 bases from J, the junction kept 7 bases outside the gene matches. CDR3 size: 15 residues. CDR3 DNA sequence: TGTGCCAGCAGCCCCCCCCTAGCGGGGTACAATGAGCAGTTCTTC. It yields the protein CASSPPLAGYNEQFF.

Only a few counts were recorded for this clonotype. At one end the junction does not follow the germline gene, possibly because of a read error. CDR3 residues: CASGEEKLFF. The DNA of the CDR3 is TGTGCCAGCGGTGAGGAAAAACTGTTTTTT. The chain uses TRBV2 and TRBJ1-4; no definite D call. Germline V gene sequence: CDR1 SNHLY, CDR2 FYNNEI. CDR3 length: 10 amino acids.

Ten or more counts support this clonotype. The chain employs TRBV6-2 or TRBV6-3 and TRBJ2-7; no firm D call. Germline V lookup: CDR1 MNHEY, CDR2 SVGEGT. Between the trimmed V and J ends, which lost 2 bases and 0 bases, there was a span of 8 bases. There are 14 residues in the CDR3. CDR3 region: CASSYVGPSYEQYF. The CDR3 nucleotides are TGTGCCAGCAGTTACGTCGGGCCCTCCTACGAGCAGTACTTC.

In this sample, this clonotype turned up a few times. The chain combines TRBV6-5 with TRBJ2-1, with TRBD1 matching over 7 bases. The germline CDR1 and CDR2 sequences are MNHEY and SVGAGI. This CDR3 has 14 residues. V dropped 7 bases and J dropped 5; count of bases not matched to a gene: 8. The DNA for the CDR3 is TGTGCCAGCATCCCTCCGGGGACAGACAATGAGCAGTTCTTC. Translating it yields CASIPPGTDNEQFF.

The chain links TRBV29-1 to TRBJ2-1; TRBD1 matches 7 bases. V gave up 7 bases and J gave up 6 bases; unmatched junction bases: 3. This CDR3 is 11 amino acids long. In germline, CDR1 is SQVTM, CDR2 ANQGSEA. CDR3 nucleotide sequence: TGCAGCGCCGGGACAGTCAATGAGCAGTTCTTC. This gives the protein CSAGTVNEQFF.

This clonotype was observed a handful of times. The rearrangement uses TRBV20-1 and TRBJ1-1; D not resolved. V was clipped by 0 bases and J by 1 base, with 18 bases between them. Germline CDR1 reads DFQATT; CDR2 reads SNEGSKA (reference sequence). The CDR3 runs 17 residues. This CDR3 is CSAREWQWSRGNTEAFF. The CDR3 DNA reads as TGCAGTGCTAGAGAATGGCAGTGGAGCCGGGGGAACACTGAAGCTTTCTTT.

This chain uses TRBV6-5 with TRBJ2-5; the D is unclear. The CDR3 totals 16 residues. Between the trimmed V and J ends, which lost 7 bases and 2 bases, there was a span of 20 bases. CDR1 and CDR2 (germline): MNHEY, SVGAGI. The CDR3 DNA sequence: TGTGCCAGCACCCCCGAAAGTGGGCGTAGACAAGAGACCCAGTACTTC. This translates into CASTPESGRRQETQYF.

Many counts were recorded for this clonotype. The gene calls are TRBV7-2 and TRBJ2-4; D remains ambiguous. Germline values: CDR1 SGHTA, CDR2 FQGNSA. V gave up 5 bases and J gave up 8 bases, with 7 bases separating them. This CDR3 comprises 11 residues. CDR3 sequence (DNA): TGTGCCAGCAGCCCGTTTGACATTCAGTACTTC. Protein: CASSPFDIQYF.

This chain connects TRBV6-1 to TRBJ1-4; 7 nucleotides align to TRBD1. The CDR3 spans 16 residues. Germline assignment: CDR1 MNHNS and CDR2 SASEGT. The V segment lost 5 bases and the J segment 7 bases; nucleotides outside the gene matches: 13. This CDR3 reads CASSTGVRRTIEKLFF. CDR3 in DNA: TGTGCCAGCAGTACAGGGGTACGACGTACCATTGAAAAACTGTTTTTT.

This clonotype has a handful of counts. The V gene is TRBV28, the J gene TRBJ1-1; D ambiguous. This CDR3 is 15 amino acids long. The germline V and J ends were trimmed by 5 bases and 4 bases, with 17 bases remaining between them. The germline V gene has CDR1 MDHEN and CDR2 SYDVKM. CDR3 sequence: CASSPRTLSTTEAFF. DNA for the CDR3: TGTGCCAGCAGTCCAAGGACTCTCTCGACCACTGAAGCTTTCTTT.

The V call is TRBV12-3 or TRBV12-4, the J call TRBJ1-5; unclear D gene. V was pared by 2 bases and J by 4 bases, with 6 bases between. CDR3 length: 13 residues. For the CDR3, the DNA is TGTGCCAGCAGTTTATATCTAAATCAGCCCCAGCATTTT. Translating it yields CASSLYLNQPQHF.

There are many counts of this clonotype. The chain employs TRBV29-1 and TRBJ2-5; D gene uncertain. V was cut by 1 base and J by 3 bases, with 6 bases left in between. The CDR3 has 12 residues. The germline gives CDR1 SQVTM, CDR2 ANQGSEA. CDR3 in DNA: TGCAGCGTTGAAGTCCTCAAAGAGACCCAGTACTTC. It is translated as CSVEVLKETQYF.

This clonotype occurred a few times. The gene calls are TRBV10-2 and TRBJ2-3, with D unresolved. Trimming stripped 4 bases from V and 2 bases from J, with 4 bases between. This CDR3 has 12 amino acids. The germline gives CDR1 WSHSY, CDR2 SAAADI. CDR3: CASSAATDTQYF. The CDR3 DNA reads as TGCGCCAGCAGTGCGGCCACAGATACGCAGTATTTT.

This clonotype was seen a few times. The rearrangement uses TRBV7-9 and TRBJ2-7; D may be TRBD1 or TRBD2 (7 bases each). Germline V gene lookup returns CDR1 SEHNR and CDR2 FQNEAQ (reference sequence). The CDR3 spans 16 residues. The V end was cut by 5 bases, the J end by 7 bases, with 24 bases between. The CDR3 loop reads CASSTRGGGQPTEQYF. CDR3 in DNA: TGTGCCAGCAGCACCCGGGGCGGGGGACAGCCGACAGAGCAGTACTTC.

This clonotype was seen a handful of times. The chain couples TRBV20-1 to TRBJ2-1; 9 bases are shared with TRBD2. The CDR3 loop spans 14 amino acids. The J segment lost 8 bases and the V segment lost 0 bases, leaving 5 bases of the junction unmatched. Per germline, CDR1 DFQATT and CDR2 SNEGSKA (reference sequence). In DNA, the CDR3 is TGCAGTGCTAGAGAGCGGGGGGGCCTGGATGAGCAGTTCTTC. It translates to CSARERGGLDEQFF.

This clonotype was seen ten or more times. The chain joins TRBV20-1 to TRBJ2-1; no definite D call. V was trimmed by 3 bases and J by 9 bases, leaving 18 bases between them. This CDR3 is built from 14 residues. Germline V gives CDR1 DFQATT, CDR2 SNEGSKA (reference sequence). CDR3 protein: CSASLGFEPPEQFF. As DNA, the CDR3 is TGCAGTGCTAGTTTGGGGTTCGAACCCCCTGAGCAGTTCTTC.

This clonotype has more than one count but fewer than ten. DNA of the CDR3: TGTGCCAGCAGCTTAACTAGCGGGGTCGGAACAGATACGCAGTATTTT. It encodes CASSLTSGVGTDTQYF. This chain connects TRBV7-8 to TRBJ2-3, with TRBD2 matching over 10 bases. This CDR3 has 16 amino acids. Looked up from germline, CDR1 is SGHVS and CDR2 is FQNEAQ. J gave up 3 bases and V 2 bases, and 5 bases lay outside the gene matches.

This clonotype has more than one count but fewer than ten. This rearrangement joins TRBV5-1 to TRBJ2-2, with unresolved D. Germline V lookup: CDR1 SGHRS, CDR2 YFSETQ. Trimming removed 2 bases from V and 6 bases from J, with 8 bases in between. This CDR3 has 13 residues. The CDR3 nucleotides read TGCGCCAGCAGCTTCAAGGGCCCCGGGGAGCTGTTTTTT. Translation gives CASSFKGPGELFF.

The V call is TRBV7-8, the J call TRBJ2-6; D might be TRBD2 (6 bases). With 3 bases removed from V and 2 bases from J, the gap between germline ends came to 8 bases. Germline V gene sequence: CDR1 SGHVS, CDR2 FQNEAQ. The CDR3 consists of 15 residues. The CDR3: CASSFPGAGANVLTF. Here the CDR3 DNA reads TGTGCCAGCAGCTTCCCGGGGGCTGGGGCCAACGTCCTGACTTTC.

This clonotype has only a few counts. The chain is built from TRBV25-1 and TRBJ2-7; D may match TRBD1 or TRBD2 (6 bases each). Germline values: CDR1 MGHDK, CDR2 SYGVNS. The CDR3 runs to 16 residues. V lost 3 bases, J lost 6 bases, and 21 bases lay in between. Here the CDR3 DNA reads TGTGCCAGCAGTGAGGGGGCGACTAGTCTTCTCGCCGAGCAGTACTTC. This gives the protein CASSEGATSLLAEQYF.

V usage is TRBV29-1 and J usage is TRBJ2-5; TRBD1 matches 8 bases. Germline lookup yields CDR1 SQVTM and CDR2 ANQGSEA. The CDR3 loop spans 11 amino acids. With 5 bases clipped from V and 5 bases from J, the junction kept 1 base outside the gene matches. CDR3 sequence reads: CSVYRGETQYF. The CDR3 DNA reads TGCAGCGTTTACAGGGGGGAGACCCAGTACTTC.

Regarding this clonotype: With a much larger clone just one base away, this may be a read error. The CDR3 loop reads CSASYAQYF. DNA of the CDR3: TGCAGTGCGAGTTACGCGCAGTACTTC. J is TRBJ2-7 and V is TRBV20-1; D remains unclear. CDR3 length equals 9 residues. Per the germline V gene, CDR1 is DFQATT and CDR2 is SNEGSKA (reference sequence).

The genes are TRBV6-5 and TRBJ1-1; 7 nucleotides line up with TRBD1. The CDR3 has 14 residues. V shed 4 bases and J 6 bases; nucleotides not matched to a gene: 8. The V gene's germline CDR1 is MNHEY and CDR2 SVGAGI. CDR3 nucleotide sequence: TGTGCCAGCAGTTCCTTGACAGGGAGGGCTGAAGCTTTCTTT. This encodes CASSSLTGRAEAFF.

This clonotype was detected many times. V gene TRBV9 combines with J gene TRBJ1-5; D not certain. The CDR3 is 15 residues long. Per germline, CDR1 SGDLS and CDR2 YYNGEE. V was cut by 1 base and J by 2 bases, with 10 bases left in between. DNA for the CDR3: TGTGCCAGCAGCGTAAGCTGGCAGGGCAATCAGCCCCAGCATTTT. Its protein product is CASSVSWQGNQPQHF.

This clonotype appeared many times. The CDR3 sequence: CSASPAASGGLHEQYF. Here the CDR3 DNA reads TGCAGTGCAAGCCCCGCCGCTAGCGGGGGCCTCCACGAGCAGTACTTC. The chain recombines TRBV20-1 with TRBJ2-7, with TRBD2 matching over 10 bases. The CDR3 is 16 residues long. V shed 6 bases and J 5 bases; nucleotides not matched to a gene: 16. Germline V lookup: CDR1 DFQATT, CDR2 SNEGSKA (reference sequence).

There are many counts of this clonotype. The chain is built from TRBV6-2 or TRBV6-3 and TRBJ2-6; a weak D match, TRBD1 (5 bases). The germline V and J ends were trimmed by 7 bases and 13 bases, with 17 bases remaining between them. CDR3 size: 13 residues. Per germline, CDR1 MNHEY and CDR2 SVGEGT. DNA of the CDR3: TGTGCCAGCACGAAGGACACCCCTTGGGTCCTGACTTTC. Its translation is CASTKDTPWVLTF.

This clonotype was observed at least ten times. This chain links TRBV29-1 with TRBJ1-2; TRBD1 matches at 9 bases. Trimming took 6 bases from V and 4 from J; bases not matched to a gene: 12. The CDR3 is made up of 15 amino acids. Germline V gene lookup returns CDR1 SQVTM and CDR2 ANQGSEA. This CDR3 reads CSVEGTGRRLYGYTF. CDR3 DNA sequence: TGCAGCGTCGAGGGGACAGGGCGTAGGCTCTATGGCTACACCTTC.